The subject of this entry is one T cell receptor beta chain. V shed 0 bases, J shed 3 bases, and the junction held 5 bases outside the gene matches. Germline-derived CDR1 and CDR2 are ENHRY and SYGVKD. This CDR3 comprises 15 residues. These data belong to a study of CD8+ T cells in alopecia areata. Sequencing templates came from extracted RNA that was reverse transcribed into cDNA. Sequencing was performed with immunoSEQ multiplex PCR; in TCRdb, only in-frame clones are kept and a portion is missing. The sample holds 100,000 to 150,000 clones, about 61% seen once. The receptor's source is a human donor in good health. Sequenced input: CD4+ T cells sorted from blood. J is TRBJ2-7 and V is TRBV10-3, with 7 bases that match TRBD1. The CDR3 here is CAISESTGKFYEQYF. In nucleotides, the CDR3 is TGTGCCATCAGTGAGTCGACAGGGAAGTTCTACGAGCAGTACTTC.